Listed below are T cell receptor beta chains from one sample, sequenced in a study of cytomegalovirus exposure and HLA in healthy donors. Assay: immunoSEQ multiplex PCR; the TCRdb copy retains only in-frame clones and omits some. The sample has about 160,000 clones, about 85% seen once. The material sequenced was PBMCs. The receptors shown here come from a man younger than 30 in good health and CMV-seronegative. Each CDR3 is given with its conserved first and last residue. A D gene is named only where the DNA matches it firmly. Where a row states a size, it is once, few, many or the class of an expanded clone; other rows omit it.

clone size	D gene	V gene	J gene	CDR3 protein	CDR3 DNA
.	.	TRBV5-6	TRBJ1-2	CASSSAGEVYGYTF	TGTGCCAGCAGCTCGGCGGGTGAAGTTTATGGCTACACCTTC
.	.	TRBV4-2	TRBJ2-5	CASSQVRQGFSETQYF	TGTGCCAGCAGCCAAGTGCGGCAGGGGTTTTCGGAGACCCAGTACTTC
.	.	TRBV11-2	TRBJ2-7	CASSLFGPYEQYF	TGTGCCAGCAGCTTATTTGGCCCCTACGAGCAGTACTTC
.	TRBD2	TRBV5-5	TRBJ2-7	CASSPWIAGVAYEQYF	TGTGCCAGCTCCCCCTGGATTGCGGGAGTCGCCTACGAGCAGTACTTC
.	TRBD1	TRBV2	TRBJ2-7	CASSEDGTEYEQYF	TGTGCCAGCAGTGAAGACGGGACAGAGTACGAGCAGTACTTC
.	TRBD2	TRBV11-3	TRBJ2-3	CASSGPLAGGYTDTQYF	TGTGCCAGCAGCGGGCCCCTAGCGGGGGGTTACACAGATACGCAGTATTTT
.	.	TRBV10-2	TRBJ1-1	CASSGLGNTEAFF	TGCGCCAGCAGTGGACTGGGGAACACTGAAGCTTTCTTT
.	TRBD2	TRBV11-3	TRBJ2-1	CASSPGGSLYNEQFF	TGTGCCAGCAGCCCCGGGGGGAGCCTCTACAATGAGCAGTTCTTC
.	TRBD1	TRBV7-9	TRBJ2-7	CASSPIRDRVSEQYF	TGTGCCAGCAGTCCAATCCGGGACAGGGTTTCCGAGCAGTACTTC
.	.	TRBV27	TRBJ2-7	CASSLSGGEQYF	TGTGCCAGCAGTTTATCAGGGGGAGAGCAGTACTTC
.	TRBD1	TRBV7-8	TRBJ2-2	CASSSRTGDTGELFF	TGTGCCAGCAGCTCCCGGACAGGAGACACCGGGGAGCTGTTTTTT
few	TRBD1	TRBV4-1	TRBJ2-5	CASSQQGELETQYF	TGCGCCAGCAGCCAGCAGGGGGAATTAGAGACCCAGTACTTC
.	.	TRBV5-8	TRBJ1-6	CASSLAGNSPLHF	TGTGCCAGCAGCTTGGCAGGGAATTCACCCCTCCACTTT
.	.	TRBV5-4	TRBJ2-5	CASSLGTGETQYF	TGTGCCAGCAGCTTAGGGACTGGGGAGACCCAGTACTTC
few	.	TRBV28	TRBJ1-1	CASSLMLSRPMNTEAFF	TGTGCCAGCAGTTTAATGTTGAGCAGGCCCATGAACACTGAAGCTTTCTTT
.	TRBD1	TRBV7-2	TRBJ2-3	CASNRDRGGTDTQYF	TGTGCCAGCAACCGGGACAGGGGCGGGACAGATACGCAGTATTTT
.	TRBD1	TRBV5-6	TRBJ2-7	CASSPDRGHTYEQYF	TGTGCCAGCAGCCCGGACAGGGGACATACCTACGAGCAGTACTTC
.	TRBD1	TRBV5-8	TRBJ2-5	CASSLASGTGVGETQYF	TGTGCCAGCAGCTTGGCCTCAGGGACAGGGGTAGGAGAGACCCAGTACTTC
.	TRBD1	TRBV19	TRBJ2-1	CASSPDRAASDEQFF	TGTGCCAGTAGCCCCGACAGGGCCGCAAGCGATGAGCAGTTCTTC
few	.	TRBV6-5	TRBJ2-7	CASSYSFGSYEQYF	TGTGCCAGCAGTTACTCGTTCGGTTCCTACGAGCAGTACTTC
.	TRBD1	TRBV2	TRBJ2-7	CASSEGQSYGEQYF	TGTGCCAGCAGTGAGGGACAGAGCTACGGGGAGCAGTACTTC
.	.	TRBV5-4	TRBJ2-7	CASSRRQTPYEQYF	TGTGCCAGCAGCCGGAGACAGACCCCCTACGAGCAGTACTTC
.	TRBD2	TRBV27	TRBJ2-1	CASSLSGTSGFYNEQFF	TGTGCCAGCAGTTTATCGGGGACTAGCGGATTCTACAATGAGCAGTTCTTC
few	TRBD2	TRBV6-1	TRBJ2-7	CASSDRLAGGLSSYEQYF	TGTGCCAGCAGTGATCGACTAGCGGGGGGTCTTAGCTCCTACGAGCAGTACTTC
.	.	TRBV7-9	TRBJ2-1	CASTTSWGAQSYEQFF	TGTGCCAGCACCACCTCGTGGGGAGCCCAGAGCTATGAGCAGTTCTTC
.	TRBD2	TRBV5-1	TRBJ2-1	CASSWGPVGGGYNEQFF	TGCGCCAGCAGCTGGGGCCCTGTCGGGGGGGGGTACAATGAGCAGTTCTTC
.	TRBD2	TRBV5-6	TRBJ2-1	CASSWGLAGLSEQFF	TGTGCCAGCAGCTGGGGGCTAGCGGGCCTCAGTGAGCAGTTCTTC
.	.	TRBV6-1	TRBJ2-1	CASSVGDEQFF	TGTGCCAGCTCGGTAGGGGATGAGCAGTTCTTC
.	.	TRBV20-1	TRBJ1-2	CSAPFYPGYTF	TGCAGTGCGCCATTCTATCCTGGCTACACCTTC
.	.	TRBV5-4	TRBJ1-1	CASSPSLASTEAFF	TGTGCCAGCAGCCCGTCTCTCGCGAGCACTGAAGCTTTCTTT
.	.	TRBV5-1	TRBJ1-5	CASSLGPGPNQPQHF	TGCGCCAGCAGCTTGGGGCCGGGTCCAAATCAGCCCCAGCATTTT
.	.	TRBV5-1	TRBJ2-7	CASSLGDGGSYEQYF	TGCGCCAGCAGCTTAGGGGACGGGGGCTCCTACGAGCAGTACTTC
.	.	TRBV7-9	TRBJ1-5	CASSLDGPGNQPQHF	TGTGCCAGCAGCTTAGACGGTCCGGGCAATCAGCCCCAGCATTTT
few	.	TRBV11-2	TRBJ1-3	CASSSAPGNTIYF	TGTGCCAGCAGCTCCGCGCCCGGAAACACCATATATTTT
.	TRBD1	TRBV10-3	TRBJ1-2	CAISGRTGGRIYGYTF	TGTGCCATCAGTGGGCGGACAGGGGGGAGGATCTATGGCTACACCTTC
.	.	TRBV19	TRBJ2-7	CASSIPGGYEQYF	TGTGCCAGTAGTATCCCCGGAGGATACGAGCAGTACTTC